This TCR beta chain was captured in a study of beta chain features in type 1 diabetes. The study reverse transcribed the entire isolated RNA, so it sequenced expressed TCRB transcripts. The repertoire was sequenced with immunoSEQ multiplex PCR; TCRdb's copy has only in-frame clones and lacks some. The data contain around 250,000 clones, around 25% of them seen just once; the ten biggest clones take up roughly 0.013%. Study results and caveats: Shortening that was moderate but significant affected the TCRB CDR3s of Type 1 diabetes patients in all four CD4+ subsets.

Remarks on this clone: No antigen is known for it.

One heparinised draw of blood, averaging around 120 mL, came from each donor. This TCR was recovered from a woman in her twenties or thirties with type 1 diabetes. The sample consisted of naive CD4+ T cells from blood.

This chain's CDR3 is CASSLAAHNRVNTEAFF. Here the CDR3 DNA reads TGCGCCAGCAGCTTGGCCGCTCACAACAGGGTAAACACTGAAGCTTTCTTT. The chain is built from TRBV5-1 and TRBJ1-1; tentatively, D is TRBD1 (6 bases). V dropped 0 bases and J dropped 2 bases, with 17 bases sitting between them. CDR1 SGHRS and CDR2 YFSETQ come from the germline V gene. The CDR3 has 17 residues.